The clone carrying this TCR beta chain was seen at least ten times. Its antigen is currently unknown. Trimming removed 6 bases from V and 4 bases from J, with 24 bases in between. The germline gives CDR1 MDHEN, CDR2 SYDVKM. The CDR3 totals 18 residues. The source of the sample is a study of T cells in Graves' hyperthyroidism and ophthalmopathy. Study findings and constraints: Model predictions of ophthalmopathy came a median around 6.5 months before onset. Stable hyperthyroidism and ophthalmopathy were separated using 13 V-J signatures.

What was amplified from RNA transcripts were TCR beta CDR3 regions. HTBI primers were the set used in a first-round RT-PCR of the TCR CDR3. Each CDR3 protein gets one entry after TCRdb re-called the multiplex PCR reads with MiXCR. The table has more than 500,000 distinct CDR3 sequences, approximately 15% seen once. The origin of this receptor is a woman in her 40s with Graves' ophthalmopathy. V and J are TRBV28 and TRBJ2-2, with D perhaps matching TRBD2 (6 bases). The specimen was blood. CDR3 sequence: CASSSPSQAGRSTGELFF. The CDR3 DNA follows: TGTGCCAGCAGCTCGCCCTCTCAGGCGGGGCGAAGCACCGGGGAGCTGTTTTTT.